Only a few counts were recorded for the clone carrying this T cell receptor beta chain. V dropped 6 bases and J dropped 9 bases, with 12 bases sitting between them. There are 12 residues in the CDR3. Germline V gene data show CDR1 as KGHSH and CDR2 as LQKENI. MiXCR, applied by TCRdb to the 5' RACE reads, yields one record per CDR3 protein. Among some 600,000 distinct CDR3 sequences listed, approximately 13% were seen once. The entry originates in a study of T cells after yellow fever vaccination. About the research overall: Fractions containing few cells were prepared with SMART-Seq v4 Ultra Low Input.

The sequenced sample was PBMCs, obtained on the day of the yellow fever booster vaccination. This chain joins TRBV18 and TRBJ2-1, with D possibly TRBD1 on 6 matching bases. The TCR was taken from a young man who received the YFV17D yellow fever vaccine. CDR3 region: CASSRAGVEQFF. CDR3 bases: TGTGCCAGCTCTCGGGCAGGGGTTGAGCAGTTCTTC. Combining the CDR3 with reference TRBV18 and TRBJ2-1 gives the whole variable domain NAGVMQNPRHLVRRRGQEARLRCSPMKGHSHVYWYRQLPEEGLKFMVYLQKENIIDESGMPKERFSAEFPKEGPSILRIQQVVRGDSAAYFCASSRAGVEQFFGPGTRLTVL.